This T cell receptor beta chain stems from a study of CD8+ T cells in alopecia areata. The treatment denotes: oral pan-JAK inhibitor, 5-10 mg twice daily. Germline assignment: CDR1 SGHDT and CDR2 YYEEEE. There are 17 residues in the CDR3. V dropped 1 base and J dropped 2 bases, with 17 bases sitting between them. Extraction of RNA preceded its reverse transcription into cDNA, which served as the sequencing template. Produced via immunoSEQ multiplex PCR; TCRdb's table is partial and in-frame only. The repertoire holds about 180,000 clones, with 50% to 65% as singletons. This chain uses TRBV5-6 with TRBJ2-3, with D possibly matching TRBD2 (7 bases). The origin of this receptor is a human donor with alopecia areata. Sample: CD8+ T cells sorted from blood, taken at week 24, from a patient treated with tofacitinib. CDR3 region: CASSLYTGGLITDTQYF. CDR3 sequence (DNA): TGTGCCAGCAGCTTGTATACGGGGGGCCTAATCACAGATACGCAGTATTTT.